Listed below are T cell receptor beta chains from one sample, sequenced in a study of cytomegalovirus exposure and HLA in healthy donors. Sequencing used immunoSEQ multiplex PCR; TCRdb keeps in-frame clones, though not all of them. The data contain more than 100,000 clones, 82% of them singletons. Sequences were obtained from PBMCs. The receptors come from a woman aged 45-65 years in good health and CMV-seropositive. The CDR3 runs from the conserved cysteine through the conserved F or W. The order of the fields is clone size, CDR3 length, J gene, D gene, V gene, CDR3 protein, CDR3 DNA. D genes are given only for firm matches. Size tells how often a clone was seen (once, few, many) or the class of an expanded clone, and some rows leave it out.

abundance: .
len: 14
j_gene: TRBJ2-5
d_gene: .
v_gene: TRBV5-1
CDR3aa: CASSLEGVQETQYF
CDR3nt: TGCGCCAGCAGCTTGGAGGGGGTACAAGAGACCCAGTACTTC

abundance: .
len: 15
j_gene: TRBJ2-1
d_gene: .
v_gene: TRBV7-9
CDR3aa: CASSSGQRGDNEQFF
CDR3nt: TGTGCCAGCAGCTCCGGACAGAGGGGTGACAATGAGCAGTTCTTC

abundance: .
len: 14
j_gene: TRBJ1-1
d_gene: TRBD1
v_gene: TRBV10-3
CDR3aa: CAITGDREGTEAFF
CDR3nt: TGTGCCATCACGGGGGACAGGGAGGGGACTGAAGCTTTCTTT

abundance: .
len: 13
j_gene: TRBJ2-5
d_gene: TRBD1
v_gene: TRBV7-9
CDR3aa: CASSPTGVGTQYF
CDR3nt: TGTGCCAGCAGCCCGACAGGGGTCGGGACCCAGTACTTC

abundance: once
len: 16
j_gene: TRBJ2-7
d_gene: TRBD1
v_gene: TRBV4-1
CDR3aa: CASSQDGGTGDHEQYF
CDR3nt: TGCGCCAGCAGCCAAGATGGAGGGACAGGGGACCACGAGCAGTACTTC

abundance: .
len: 15
j_gene: TRBJ1-6
d_gene: .
v_gene: TRBV6-5
CDR3aa: CASTTTQAYNSPLHF
CDR3nt: TGTGCCAGCACCACAACACAGGCCTATAATTCACCCCTCCACTTT

abundance: .
len: 14
j_gene: TRBJ1-4
d_gene: .
v_gene: TRBV7-9
CDR3aa: CASSLDREGEKLFF
CDR3nt: TGTGCCAGCAGCTTAGACAGGGAGGGCGAAAAACTGTTTTTT

abundance: .
len: 13
j_gene: TRBJ2-7
d_gene: TRBD1
v_gene: TRBV13
CDR3aa: CASRDRGGNEQYF
CDR3nt: TGTGCCAGCAGGGACAGGGGAGGCAACGAGCAGTACTTC

abundance: .
len: 15
j_gene: TRBJ1-5
d_gene: TRBD1
v_gene: TRBV4-2
CDR3aa: CASSQVDRGAQPQHF
CDR3nt: TGTGCCAGCAGCCAGGTTGACAGGGGGGCTCAGCCCCAGCATTTT

abundance: .
len: 16
j_gene: TRBJ1-1
d_gene: TRBD1
v_gene: TRBV7-8
CDR3aa: CASSPTAQGARAEAFF
CDR3nt: TGTGCCAGCAGCCCGACCGCACAGGGGGCGAGGGCTGAAGCTTTCTTT

abundance: .
len: 13
j_gene: TRBJ2-7
d_gene: .
v_gene: TRBV28
CDR3aa: CASSWGGSNEQYF
CDR3nt: TGTGCCAGCAGTTGGGGGGGCTCTAACGAGCAGTACTTC

abundance: .
len: 15
j_gene: TRBJ2-3
d_gene: TRBD2
v_gene: TRBV11-3
CDR3aa: CASSLGVAGEDTQYF
CDR3nt: TGTGCCAGCAGCTTAGGAGTAGCGGGGGAAGATACGCAGTATTTT

abundance: .
len: 17
j_gene: TRBJ2-7
d_gene: .
v_gene: TRBV10-2
CDR3aa: CASSDPRGGQRIYEQYF
CDR3nt: TGCGCCAGCAGTGACCCGAGGGGGGGGCAGAGGATCTACGAGCAGTACTTC

abundance: few
len: 17
j_gene: TRBJ2-2
d_gene: TRBD1
v_gene: TRBV11-2
CDR3aa: CASSSRQGTWNTGELFF
CDR3nt: TGTGCCAGCAGCTCCCGACAGGGTACATGGAACACCGGGGAGCTGTTTTTT

abundance: .
len: 15
j_gene: TRBJ2-5
d_gene: TRBD2
v_gene: TRBV5-1
CDR3aa: CASSLALAGEETQYF
CDR3nt: TGCGCCAGCAGCTTGGCCCTAGCGGGGGAGGAGACCCAGTACTTC

abundance: .
len: 15
j_gene: TRBJ2-5
d_gene: TRBD1
v_gene: TRBV5-1
CDR3aa: CASSIGQADVETQYF
CDR3nt: TGCGCCAGCAGCATCGGACAGGCCGATGTGGAGACCCAGTACTTC

abundance: .
len: 13
j_gene: TRBJ2-7
d_gene: TRBD2
v_gene: TRBV19
CDR3aa: CASSISLAYEQYF
CDR3nt: TGTGCCAGTAGTATATCACTAGCGTACGAGCAGTACTTC

abundance: .
len: 14
j_gene: TRBJ1-2
d_gene: .
v_gene: TRBV5-1
CDR3aa: CASSLREVRYGYTF
CDR3nt: TGCGCCAGCAGCTTGAGGGAGGTTAGGTATGGCTACACCTTC

abundance: once
len: 13
j_gene: TRBJ2-7
d_gene: TRBD2
v_gene: TRBV9
CDR3aa: CASSAGRGYEQYF
CDR3nt: TGTGCCAGCAGCGCCGGGAGGGGGTACGAGCAGTACTTC

abundance: .
len: 17
j_gene: TRBJ2-2
d_gene: .
v_gene: TRBV4-1
CDR3aa: CASSHSSRGANTGELFF
CDR3nt: TGCGCCAGCAGCCACTCTAGCAGGGGGGCTAACACCGGGGAGCTGTTTTTT

abundance: .
len: 15
j_gene: TRBJ1-2
d_gene: .
v_gene: TRBV19
CDR3aa: CASSIAGAGTGGYTF
CDR3nt: TGTGCCAGTAGTATAGCCGGAGCCGGGACTGGTGGCTACACCTTC

abundance: .
len: 12
j_gene: TRBJ1-1
d_gene: TRBD1
v_gene: TRBV30
CDR3aa: CAWDRGGTEAFF
CDR3nt: TGTGCCTGGGACAGGGGAGGCACTGAAGCTTTCTTT

abundance: .
len: 12
j_gene: TRBJ1-5
d_gene: .
v_gene: TRBV6-6
CDR3aa: CASRSAGQPQHF
CDR3nt: TGTGCCAGCAGATCCGCAGGTCAGCCCCAGCATTTT

abundance: .
len: 16
j_gene: TRBJ2-1
d_gene: TRBD2
v_gene: TRBV19
CDR3aa: CASTLAGTRTYNEQFF
CDR3nt: TGTGCCAGTACCCTAGCCGGGACTAGGACCTACAATGAGCAGTTCTTC

abundance: .
len: 15
j_gene: TRBJ2-7
d_gene: .
v_gene: TRBV9
CDR3aa: CASSTGTARSYEQYF
CDR3nt: TGTGCCAGCAGCACCGGGACTGCGCGGAGCTACGAGCAGTACTTC

abundance: .
len: 14
j_gene: TRBJ1-2
d_gene: TRBD1
v_gene: TRBV4-3
CDR3aa: CASSSRQGVYGYTF
CDR3nt: TGCGCCAGCAGCTCGCGACAGGGGGTTTACGGCTACACCTTC

abundance: .
len: 16
j_gene: TRBJ2-2
d_gene: TRBD2
v_gene: TRBV7-3
CDR3aa: CASSLQPAGNTGELFF
CDR3nt: TGTGCCAGCAGCTTACAACCAGCGGGAAACACCGGGGAGCTGTTTTTT

abundance: .
len: 14
j_gene: TRBJ2-3
d_gene: TRBD1
v_gene: TRBV6-5
CDR3aa: CASSLDRGLYTQYF
CDR3nt: TGTGCCAGCAGTCTGGACAGGGGGTTGTATACGCAGTATTTT

abundance: .
len: 16
j_gene: TRBJ1-1
d_gene: TRBD1
v_gene: TRBV5-6
CDR3aa: CASSAWTGVRRTEAFF
CDR3nt: TGTGCCAGCAGCGCGTGGACAGGGGTTCGGAGGACTGAAGCTTTCTTT

abundance: .
len: 12
j_gene: TRBJ2-7
d_gene: .
v_gene: TRBV7-9
CDR3aa: CASSWSSYEQYF
CDR3nt: TGTGCCAGCAGCTGGAGCTCCTACGAGCAGTACTTC

abundance: once
len: 16
j_gene: TRBJ1-1
d_gene: .
v_gene: TRBV7-8
CDR3aa: CASSLISRTFNTEAFF
CDR3nt: TGTGCCAGCAGCCTTATCTCCCGGACATTTAACACTGAAGCTTTCTTT

abundance: few
len: 14
j_gene: TRBJ2-1
d_gene: .
v_gene: TRBV11-3
CDR3aa: CASGAGSSYNEQFF
CDR3nt: TGTGCCTCCGGCGCGGGGAGCTCCTACAATGAGCAGTTCTTC

abundance: few
len: 14
j_gene: TRBJ1-1
d_gene: .
v_gene: TRBV25-1
CDR3aa: CASSAEVGNTEAFF
CDR3nt: TGTGCCAGCAGTGCGGAGGTTGGGAACACTGAAGCTTTCTTT

abundance: .
len: 16
j_gene: TRBJ2-7
d_gene: TRBD2
v_gene: TRBV18
CDR3aa: CASSPPSGRAVDEQYF
CDR3nt: TGTGCCAGCTCACCCCCAAGCGGGAGGGCCGTAGACGAGCAGTACTTC

abundance: once
len: 16
j_gene: TRBJ1-6
d_gene: TRBD1
v_gene: TRBV6-5
CDR3aa: CASSYERTGVGSPLHF
CDR3nt: TGTGCCAGCAGTTACGAAAGGACAGGAGTAGGTTCACCCCTCCACTTT